These 11 T cell receptor beta chains were sequenced from one sample in a study of blood T cell repertoires in COVID-19. TCRdb keeps only in-frame clones here, not all; method: immunoSEQ multiplex PCR. The sample shows about 200,000 clones, roughly 80% of them seen only once. Specimen: peripheral blood. The receptors come from a woman over 75 with acute or convalescent COVID-19.

The rearrangement joins TRBV19 to TRBJ1-5; D gene uncertain. V was clipped by 5 bases and J by 0 bases, with 17 bases between them. The CDR3 length is 17 residues. CDR1 is LNHDA, CDR2 SQIVND, per germline (reference sequence). The CDR3 nucleotides are TGTGCCAGTAGTCCAGGTCCCCTGATATATAGCAATCAGCCCCAGCATTTT. Amino acids: CASSPGPLIYSNQPQHF.

The chain employs TRBV19 and TRBJ1-6; D remains ambiguous. Germline V gene data show CDR1 as LNHDA and CDR2 as SQIVND (reference sequence). The CDR3 length is 15 residues. V was clipped by 7 bases and J by 1 base, with 11 bases between them. The CDR3 DNA reads as TGTGCCAGTAAGGACTCCCAGTCCTATAATTCACCCCTCCACTTT. This encodes CASKDSQSYNSPLHF.

This chain joins TRBV7-9 and TRBJ1-2; 8 positions match TRBD1. The CDR3 has 14 residues. Germline V CDR1 and CDR2: SEHNR, FQNEAQ (reference sequence). V trimming: 4 bases; J trimming: 2 bases; junction bases outside the gene matches: 3. Written as DNA, the CDR3 is TGTGCCAGCAGCTGGGGACAGGCCAACTATGGCTACACCTTC. Protein: CASSWGQANYGYTF.

V is TRBV5-6 and J is TRBJ2-2, with TRBD1 matching 9 bases. With V trimmed by 0 bases and J by 4 bases, 7 bases remained unmatched. The CDR3 runs 17 residues. The germline V gene encodes CDR1 SGHDT and CDR2 YYEEEE. The chain's CDR3 is CASSLVGGTGRTGELFF. CDR3 in DNA: TGTGCCAGCAGCTTGGTTGGCGGGACAGGGCGCACCGGGGAGCTGTTTTTT.

This clone was recorded once. J is TRBJ2-4 and V is TRBV25-1; D is uncertain. Germline V lookup: CDR1 MGHDK, CDR2 SYGVNS. V was pared by 3 bases and J by 3 bases, with 12 bases between. This CDR3 is 15 amino acids long. The CDR3 reads CASSETRVGKNIQYF. For the CDR3, the DNA is TGTGCCAGCAGTGAGACTCGTGTGGGCAAAAACATTCAGTACTTC. The whole variable domain, remainder taken from reference TRBV25-1 and TRBJ2-4, is EADIYQTPRYLVIGTGKKITLECSQTMGHDKMYWYQQDPGMELHLIHYSYGVNSTEKGDLSSESTVSRIRTEHFPLTLESARPSHTSQYLCASSETRVGKNIQYFGAGTRLSVL.

This chain joins TRBV28 and TRBJ1-1; D may be TRBD1 (5 bases). Germline CDR1 MDHEN, CDR2 SYDVKM. This CDR3 is built from 13 residues. With 6 bases removed from V and 3 bases from J, the gap between germline ends came to 11 bases. Here the CDR3 reads CASRYQGYTEAFF. Here the CDR3 DNA reads TGTGCCAGCAGATATCAGGGATACACTGAAGCTTTCTTT.

A remark on this clone: A read error may account for a junction end that differs from germline. The V gene is TRBV11-3, the J gene TRBJ2-5; TRBD2 matches 7 bases. CDR3 length equals 13 residues. Germline assignment: CDR1 SGHNT and CDR2 YENEEA. CDR3 protein: CASSLSQAGTKYF. CDR3 nucleotide sequence: TGTGCCAGCAGCTTATCGCAAGCGGGGACCAAGTACTTC. The variable domain in full, completed from reference TRBV11-3 and TRBJ2-5, reads EAGVVQSPRYKIIEKKQPVAFWCNPISGHNTLYWYLQNLGQGPELLIRYENEEAVDDSQLPKDRFSAERLKGVDSTLKIQPAELGDSAVYLCASSLSQAGTKYFGPGTRLLVL.

This chain links TRBV7-8 with TRBJ1-2, with D unclear. Trimming removed 6 bases from V and 0 bases from J, with 11 bases in between. Germline V gene sequence: CDR1 SGHVS, CDR2 FQNEAQ. The CDR3 is made up of 14 amino acids. The DNA of the CDR3 is TGTGCCAGCAGGCCCTCGGGGACTAACTATGGCTACACCTTC. It yields the protein CASRPSGTNYGYTF. Filled out from reference TRBV7-8 and TRBJ1-2, the complete variable domain reads GAGVSQSPRYKVAKRGQDVALRCDPISGHVSLFWYQQALGQGPEFLTYFQNEAQLDKSGLPSDRFFAERPEGSVSTLKIQRTQQEDSAVYLCASRPSGTNYGYTFGSGTRLTVV.

V and J are TRBV5-1 and TRBJ2-7; D gene ambiguous. CDR3 length: 15 amino acids. Germline CDR1 is SGHRS and CDR2 is YFSETQ. The ends were cut back, 1 base at V and 2 bases at J, with 13 bases in the middle. The CDR3 loop is CASSLFSGPTYEQYF. The CDR3 bases are TGCGCCAGCAGCTTGTTTTCTGGGCCCACCTACGAGCAGTACTTC.

This clone showed up just once. The chain uses TRBV4-2 and TRBJ2-3, with TRBD2 matching over 14 bases. The V gene's germline CDR1 is LGHNA and CDR2 YNFKEQ. Trimming at V came to 3 bases and at J to 2 bases, leaving 7 bases not matched to a gene. The CDR3 length is 18 residues. The CDR3 loop reads CASSQQTSGGATTDTQYF. DNA of the CDR3: TGTGCCAGCAGCCAGCAGACTAGCGGGGGGGCCACCACAGATACGCAGTATTTT.

A remark on this clone: At the DNA level, this CDR3 is encoded by other sequences in the same sample as well. The chain is built from TRBV7-2 and TRBJ1-4; D remains ambiguous. Deletions cut 1 base from V and 7 bases from J, with 7 bases between. This CDR3 contains 13 residues. CDR1 is SGHTA and CDR2 is FQGNSA in the germline V gene. The CDR3 DNA follows: TGTGCCAGCAGCTTAGGAGCCCCTGAAAAACTGTTTTTT. It codes for CASSLGAPEKLFF.